The rows below give T cell receptor beta chains drawn from one sample of a study of Ad26.COV2.S vaccination and SARS-CoV-2 variants. Some clones are missing from TCRdb's copy, which holds only in-frame ones; the method was immunoSEQ multiplex PCR. Of about 390,000 clones listed, around 92% are singletons. The sequences come from peripheral blood, collected in a trial of Ad26.COV2.S vaccine versus placebo. The receptor set was obtained from a person between 18 and 59 years old who received the Ad26.COV2.S COVID-19 vaccine or a placebo. The CDR3 runs from the conserved cysteine through the conserved F or W. The D gene is left open where the match is weak. Clone size is stated in some rows and not others, as once, few, many or a class when expanded.

j_call: TRBJ1-3; v_call: TRBV7-9; clone_size: NA; d_call: NA; cdr3_aa: CASSLGGGYSGNTIYF; cdr3_nt: TGTGCCAGCAGCTTAGGCGGCGGGTACTCTGGAAACACCATATATTTT
j_call: TRBJ1-2; v_call: TRBV24-1; clone_size: NA; d_call: NA; cdr3_aa: CATSDARGGYGYTF; cdr3_nt: TGTGCCACCAGTGATGCGAGAGGGGGCTATGGCTACACCTTC
j_call: TRBJ2-1; v_call: TRBV19; clone_size: NA; d_call: NA; cdr3_aa: CASSIRLSSQYNEQFF; cdr3_nt: TGTGCCAGTAGTATAAGGCTTTCCTCCCAGTACAATGAGCAGTTCTTC
j_call: TRBJ1-4; v_call: TRBV4-3; clone_size: NA; d_call: NA; cdr3_aa: CASSQVTDFATNEKLFF; cdr3_nt: TGCGCCAGCAGCCAGGTTACCGATTTTGCAACTAATGAAAAACTGTTTTTT
j_call: TRBJ2-7; v_call: TRBV28; clone_size: NA; d_call: NA; cdr3_aa: CASSFQGGSYEQYF; cdr3_nt: TGTGCCAGCAGTTTTCAGGGGGGATCCTACGAGCAGTACTTC
j_call: TRBJ1-5; v_call: TRBV30; clone_size: NA; d_call: NA; cdr3_aa: CAWTSQPGQPQHF; cdr3_nt: TGTGCCTGGACGAGCCAACCGGGGCAGCCCCAGCATTTT
j_call: TRBJ2-7; v_call: TRBV27; clone_size: NA; d_call: TRBD1; cdr3_aa: CASSLHYRGFEDEQYF; cdr3_nt: TGTGCCAGCAGTTTACACTACAGGGGGTTTGAAGACGAGCAGTACTTC
j_call: TRBJ2-3; v_call: TRBV6-5; clone_size: NA; d_call: NA; cdr3_aa: CASSYSAGLGTDTQYF; cdr3_nt: TGTGCCAGCAGTTACTCTGCGGGGTTGGGCACAGATACGCAGTATTTT
j_call: TRBJ1-5; v_call: TRBV15; clone_size: NA; d_call: NA; cdr3_aa: CATSRDQVRVDQPQHF; cdr3_nt: TGTGCCACCAGCAGAGATCAGGTGAGGGTCGATCAGCCCCAGCATTTT
j_call: TRBJ2-3; v_call: TRBV11-2; clone_size: NA; d_call: NA; cdr3_aa: CASSLDLVQRDTQYF; cdr3_nt: TGTGCCAGCAGCTTAGATCTCGTCCAAAGGGATACGCAGTATTTT
j_call: TRBJ2-2; v_call: TRBV3-1/TRBV3-2; clone_size: once; d_call: NA; cdr3_aa: CASSQVIGGSSGELFF; cdr3_nt: TGTGCCAGCAGCCAAGTGATAGGGGGTAGTAGCGGGGAGCTGTTTTTT
j_call: TRBJ2-7; v_call: TRBV14; clone_size: NA; d_call: TRBD1; cdr3_aa: CASSQGDRAPPYEQYF; cdr3_nt: TGTGCCAGCAGCCAAGGGGACAGGGCGCCCCCCTACGAGCAGTACTTC
j_call: TRBJ2-2; v_call: TRBV29-1; clone_size: NA; d_call: NA; cdr3_aa: CSVVRDTGELFF; cdr3_nt: TGCAGCGTTGTCAGGGACACCGGGGAGCTGTTTTTT
j_call: TRBJ1-2; v_call: TRBV19; clone_size: NA; d_call: NA; cdr3_aa: CASSIGYGYTF; cdr3_nt: TGTGCCAGTAGTATAGGGTATGGCTACACCTTC
j_call: TRBJ2-3; v_call: TRBV4-1; clone_size: NA; d_call: TRBD2; cdr3_aa: CASSQGLAGNTDTQYF; cdr3_nt: TGCGCCAGCAGCCAAGGCCTAGCGGGGAACACAGATACGCAGTATTTT